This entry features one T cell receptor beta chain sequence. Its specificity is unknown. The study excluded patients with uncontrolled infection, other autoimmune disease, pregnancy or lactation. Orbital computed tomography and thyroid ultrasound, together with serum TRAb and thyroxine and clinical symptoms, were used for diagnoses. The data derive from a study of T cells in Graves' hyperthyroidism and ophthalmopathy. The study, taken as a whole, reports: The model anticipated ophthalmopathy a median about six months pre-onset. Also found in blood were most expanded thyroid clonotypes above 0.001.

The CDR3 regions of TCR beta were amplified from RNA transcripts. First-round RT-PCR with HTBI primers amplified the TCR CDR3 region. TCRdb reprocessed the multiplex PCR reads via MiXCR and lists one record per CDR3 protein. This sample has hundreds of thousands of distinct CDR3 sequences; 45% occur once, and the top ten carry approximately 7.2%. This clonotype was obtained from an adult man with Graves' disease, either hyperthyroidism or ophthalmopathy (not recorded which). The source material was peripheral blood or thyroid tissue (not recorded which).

The CDR3 spells CAIQGQFLTF. The CDR3 bases are TGTGCCATCCAAGGACAGTTTCTCACCTTC. The chain uses TRBV10-3 and TRBJ1-2; TRBD1 might be the D (6 bases). Trimming took 8 bases from V and 13 from J, leaving 14 bases between them. Germline assignment: CDR1 ENHRY and CDR2 SYGVKD. The CDR3 sequence is 10 residues long.